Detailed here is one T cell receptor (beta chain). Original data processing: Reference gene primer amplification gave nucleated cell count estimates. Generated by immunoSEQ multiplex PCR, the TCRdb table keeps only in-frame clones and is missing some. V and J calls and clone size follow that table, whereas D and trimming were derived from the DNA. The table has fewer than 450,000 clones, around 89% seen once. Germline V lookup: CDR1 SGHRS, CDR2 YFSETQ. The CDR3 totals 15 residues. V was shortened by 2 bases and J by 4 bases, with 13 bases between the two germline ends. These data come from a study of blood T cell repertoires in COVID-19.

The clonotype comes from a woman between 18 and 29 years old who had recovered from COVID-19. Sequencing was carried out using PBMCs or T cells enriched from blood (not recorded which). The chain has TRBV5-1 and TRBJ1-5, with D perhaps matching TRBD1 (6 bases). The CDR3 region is CASSFGGGPNQPQHF. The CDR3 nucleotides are TGCGCCAGCAGCTTTGGGGGGGGGCCGAATCAGCCCCAGCATTTT.